This TCR beta chain was observed in a study of glioma-infiltrating T cells after dendritic cell vaccination listed by TCRdb under 2016. Regarding the complete study: Of the roughly 15 glioblastoma patients in the cohort, all drawn from Phase I and II dendritic cell vaccination trials, 9 were newly diagnosed and 6 had recurrent disease. Autologous tumor lysate-pulsed dendritic cell vaccination was administered to the patients between the early 2000s and the early 2010s. The vaccine consisted of monocyte-derived dendritic cells cultured less than 9 days with IL-4 and GM-CSF, then pulsed overnight with autologous tumor lysate. Each patient was given three intradermal dendritic cell vaccine injections, spaced two weeks apart, in the arm below the axilla. Tumor-infiltrating lymphocyte content was quantified and tumor and blood repertoires were compared in dendritic cell-vaccinated glioblastoma patients by deep sequencing of TCR beta CDR3 regions. Survival after dendritic cell vaccination was correlated with TCR sequencing metrics, such as TIL content and the overlap between tumor and blood repertoires.

The immunoSEQ assay amplified TCRB CDR3 regions from approximately 2 micrograms of genomic DNA, or from all available DNA when less than that amount was available. The multiplex PCR employed 60 forward primers targeting TCR V beta segments and 13 reverse primers targeting J beta segments. To estimate the number of reads per starting template, synthetic control templates were added to each sample at limiting dilution. Reads of 87 bp were generated by sequencing on the Illumina HiSeq System. The authors' analysis ran thus. PCR and sequencing errors were removed by a nearest neighbor algorithm that merged closely related sequences. TCR overlap was measured as the percentage of unique tumor TCR beta sequences that were also present in the peripheral blood of the same patient. TCRdb took this table from immuneACCESS and kept in-frame rearrangements with V and J called. Such tables lack part of the clones; where checked against another copy, unresolved V genes explain under half of the gap, and the rest is unexplained. That table gives V, J and clone size, and the DNA gave D and trimming. The sample includes 45,000 to 60,000 clones, with about 86% observed a single time. The ten largest clonotypes hold 15% to 18% of the sample.

The time point label here, explained by the study, means: after dendritic cell vaccination, including at tumor progression/relapse. Patients were selected for having adequate residual fresh-frozen tumor tissue and more than two years of available survival data. None of the glioblastoma patients carried an isocitrate dehydrogenase mutation, although molecular status otherwise varied. PBMC collection took place before vaccination, two weeks after the third vaccination, and at tumor progression if progression occurred. Genomic DNA was extracted with the Qiagen DNeasy Blood extraction Kit. This clone was seen a single time. The target of this receptor is not known. Base qualities are not provided; no much larger clone lies one nucleotide away. The CDR3 runs 15 residues from the cysteine to the phenylalanine. The sequence is cut down to CDR3 DNA, 45 bases in frame from base 1. V ends up 1 base short and J 3 bases short, with an unmatched junction base count of 5. The germline V gene encodes CDR1 MDHEN and CDR2 SYDVKM.

Study-level results and caveats: The cohort was small and heterogeneous, with few patients having full blood and tumor sets and even fewer initial-recurrent tumor pairs. Higher estimated pretreatment TIL content predicted longer time to progression and overall survival after dendritic cell vaccination. The response model built on TCR overlap across three groups was characterized as speculative, with prospective validation still needed. No direct relationship between TCR clonality and survival was found, suggesting that a diverse polyclonal response may matter.

The chain uses TRBV28 and TRBJ2-7, with TRBD1 matching 8 junction bases. The clonotype comes from a human donor with glioblastoma. This specimen consisted of blood, obtained after dendritic cell vaccination. The CDR3 amino acid sequence is: CASSLLARGLYEQYF. The DNA sequence is as follows: TGTGCCAGCAGTTTATTGGCCAGGGGGCTCTACGAGCAGTACTTC.